The clone carrying this T cell receptor beta chain was seen a handful of times. The data belong to a study of patients and donors after allogeneic stem cell transplantation. Germline V gene data show CDR1 as DFQATT and CDR2 as SNEGSKA (reference sequence). V gave up 0 bases and J gave up 7 bases, with 13 bases separating them. CDR3 length: 14 residues. TCRdb redid the calling of the RT-PCR reads with MiXCR, one entry per CDR3 protein. The data show around 160,000 distinct CDR3 sequences, around 30% seen once. Material: blood, either unsorted or a sorted T cell fraction (not recorded which). The source of this sequence is a human donor who was either an allogeneic HSCT recipient or a stem cell or donor lymphocyte infusion donor (not recorded which). It is not recorded whose cells these are; they may come from a transplant donor. The chain is built from TRBV20-1 and TRBJ1-5; D uncertain. In DNA, the CDR3 is TGCAGTGCTAGAGATCTGATCCGAGACCAGCCCCAGCATTTT. Translating it yields CSARDLIRDQPQHF.